A selection of T cell receptor beta chains follows, all from one sample in a study of cytomegalovirus exposure and HLA in healthy donors. The repertoire was sequenced with immunoSEQ multiplex PCR; TCRdb's copy has only in-frame clones and lacks some. Among more than 250,000 clones, 70% to 90% were seen once, and the ten largest hold more than 0.8%. The material sequenced was PBMCs. The receptor set was obtained from a woman between 18 and 30 years old in good health and CMV-seronegative. Each CDR3 is given with its conserved first and last residue. A D gene is named only where the DNA matches it firmly. Clone size is given for some rows only: seen once, a few or many times, or a class if the clone is expanded.

J: TRBJ2-1; length: 16; D: TRBD2; V: TRBV28; size: -; DNA: TGTGCCAGCAGTTTATCATTAGCGGGAATATACAATGAGCAGTTCTTC; CDR3: CASSLSLAGIYNEQFF
J: TRBJ2-1; length: 15; D: TRBD2; V: TRBV19; size: few; DNA: TGTGCCAGTAGTTCTAGCGGTTCCTCCTACAATGAGCAGTTCTTC; CDR3: CASSSSGSSYNEQFF
J: TRBJ1-5; length: 14; D: TRBD1; V: TRBV6-1; size: -; DNA: TGTGCCAGCAGGCCGGGACAGCCTAATCAGCCCCAGCATTTT; CDR3: CASRPGQPNQPQHF
J: TRBJ1-5; length: 15; D: -; V: TRBV12-2; size: once; DNA: TGTGCAAGTCGCTTGGCTCAGGGTCCGGATTGCCCCCAGCATTTT; CDR3: CASRLAQGPDCPQHF
J: TRBJ2-7; length: 14; D: -; V: TRBV5-4; size: -; DNA: TGTGCCAGCAGCCCCGACAGGAGCTCCTACGAGCAGTACTTC; CDR3: CASSPDRSSYEQYF
J: TRBJ2-1; length: 18; D: TRBD2; V: TRBV27; size: -; DNA: TGTGCCAGCAGTTTATTCCCCCCCCTAGCGGGAATCGACAATGAGCAGTTCTTC; CDR3: CASSLFPPLAGIDNEQFF
J: TRBJ2-2; length: 16; D: TRBD1; V: TRBV5-1; size: -; DNA: TGCGCCAGCAGCCAGGGACAGGGATCGAACACCGGGGAGCTGTTTTTT; CDR3: CASSQGQGSNTGELFF
J: TRBJ2-5; length: 14; D: -; V: TRBV18; size: -; DNA: TGTGCCAGCTCACCACCGACGGGTACGGAGACCCAGTACTTC; CDR3: CASSPPTGTETQYF
J: TRBJ2-3; length: 15; D: TRBD2; V: TRBV28; size: -; DNA: TGTGCCAGCAGGGGCGGGAGCCGGGGCACAGATACGCAGTATTTT; CDR3: CASRGGSRGTDTQYF
J: TRBJ2-3; length: 16; D: TRBD2; V: TRBV5-4; size: -; DNA: TGTGCCAGCAGCCCACCGCTAGCGGGAGGGCCGGATACGCAGTATTTT; CDR3: CASSPPLAGGPDTQYF
J: TRBJ1-1; length: 15; D: -; V: TRBV18; size: -; DNA: TGTGCCAGCTCACCAATCTCACAGGGCGAGACTGAAGCTTTCTTT; CDR3: CASSPISQGETEAFF
J: TRBJ2-7; length: 16; D: TRBD2; V: TRBV18; size: -; DNA: TGTGCCAGCTCGCGGGGGGGTGACAGAACTTCCTACGAGCAGTACTTC; CDR3: CASSRGGDRTSYEQYF
J: TRBJ1-2; length: 17; D: -; V: TRBV28; size: -; DNA: TGTGCCAGCAGTTTATGGCCAGAACCTCATTCCAACTATGGCTACACCTTC; CDR3: CASSLWPEPHSNYGYTF
J: TRBJ2-2; length: 15; D: TRBD2; V: TRBV9; size: -; DNA: TGTGCCAGCAGCGTAACGGCGGGGGACACCGGGGAGCTGTTTTTT; CDR3: CASSVTAGDTGELFF
J: TRBJ2-7; length: 15; D: TRBD2; V: TRBV5-4; size: -; DNA: TGTGCCAGCAGCCCGGGACTAGCGGGAGGTAACGAGCAGTACTTC; CDR3: CASSPGLAGGNEQYF
J: TRBJ2-3; length: 14; D: TRBD1; V: TRBV2; size: -; DNA: TGTGCCAGCAGTACGACAGGGGGATCAGATACGCAGTATTTT; CDR3: CASSTTGGSDTQYF